This T cell receptor (beta chain) was identified during a study of T cell responses to AZD1222 COVID-19 vaccine. The length of the CDR3 is 13 residues. With 6 bases removed from V and 3 bases from J, the gap between germline ends came to 11 bases. Study results and caveats: Once two AZD1222 doses were given, Spike-specific TCR breadth and depth went up. Donors were largely white British and mainly female; clonal diversity was possibly underestimated. Across the whole spike, CD4 TCRs peaked at regions 160-218 and 743-854. Unmutated variant regions reportedly attract nearly half of all spike-specific TCRs.

A note on this clone: What it binds is not known.

Data came from immunoSEQ multiplex PCR; TCRdb stores just in-frame clones and leaves some out. This table has around 150,000 clones, approximately 92% appearing once. The source was peripheral blood, collected 28 days after the second AZD1222 dose. This receptor was taken from an adult who received the AZD1222 COVID-19 vaccine. V gene TRBV12-3 or TRBV12-4 combines with J gene TRBJ1-1; tentatively, D is TRBD1 (6 bases). For the CDR3, the DNA is TGTGCCAGCAGCCAAAAGGGGGACACTGAAGCTTTCTTT. Protein sequence: CASSQKGDTEAFF.